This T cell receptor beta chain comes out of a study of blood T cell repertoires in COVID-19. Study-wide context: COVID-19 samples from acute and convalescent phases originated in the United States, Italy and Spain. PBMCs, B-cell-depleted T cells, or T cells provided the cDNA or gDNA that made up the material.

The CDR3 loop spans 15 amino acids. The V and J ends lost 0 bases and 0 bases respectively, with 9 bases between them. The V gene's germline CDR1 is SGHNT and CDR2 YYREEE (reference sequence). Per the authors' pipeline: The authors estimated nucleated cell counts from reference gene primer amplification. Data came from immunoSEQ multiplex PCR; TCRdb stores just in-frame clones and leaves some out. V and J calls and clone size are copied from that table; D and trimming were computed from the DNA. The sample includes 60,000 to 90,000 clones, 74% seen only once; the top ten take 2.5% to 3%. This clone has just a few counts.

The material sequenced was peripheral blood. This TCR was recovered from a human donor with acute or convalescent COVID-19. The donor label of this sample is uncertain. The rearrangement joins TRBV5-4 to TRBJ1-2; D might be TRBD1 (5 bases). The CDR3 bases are TGTGCCAGCAGCTTGGGACCGACAGCTAACTATGGCTACACCTTC. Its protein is CASSLGPTANYGYTF.